These 31 T cell receptor beta chains were sequenced from one sample in a study of blood T cell repertoires in COVID-19. The method was immunoSEQ multiplex PCR; TCRdb's version includes in-frame clones alone and lacks a portion of them. The sample records fewer than 70,000 clones, around nine tenths being singletons. The sequencing sample was made of peripheral blood. Every receptor here comes from a human donor in a cohort sampled during active COVID-19.

The sample holds one count of this clone. The J gene is TRBJ2-5, the V gene TRBV2; 7 nucleotides align to TRBD1. Germline loops: CDR1 SNHLY, CDR2 FYNNEI. J was trimmed by 7 bases and V by 4 bases; bases with no gene match: 9. The CDR3 has 14 residues. CDR3 residues: CASSARGGLGTQYF. As DNA, the CDR3 is TGTGCCAGCAGTGCGAGAGGGGGCTTGGGGACCCAGTACTTC.

V and J are TRBV5-8 and TRBJ1-5, with TRBD1 as a possible D gene (5 bases). The CDR3 extends over 15 amino acids. Trimming stripped 4 bases from V and 3 bases from J, with 14 bases between. Germline CDR1 and CDR2: SGHTS and YDEGEE. Here the CDR3 DNA reads TGTGCCAGCAGCCCTGCATTCAGGGTCAATCAGCCCCAGCATTTT. Protein product: CASSPAFRVNQPQHF.

This clone appeared a few times. V and J are TRBV10-1 and TRBJ1-2; tentative D call: TRBD1 (5 bases). Trimming left V 2 bases short and J 8 bases short, with 6 bases between. The CDR3 has 11 amino acids. Per germline, CDR1 WNHNN and CDR2 SYGVQD (reference sequence). The CDR3 is CASSEAGGYTF. In DNA form, the CDR3 reads TGCGCCAGCAGTGAGGCAGGGGGCTACACCTTC.

V usage is TRBV11-2 and J usage is TRBJ2-1; tentatively, D is TRBD2 (5 bases). Germline V gene sequence: CDR1 SGHAT, CDR2 FQNNGV. This CDR3 contains 14 residues. The ends were cut back, 6 bases at V and 6 bases at J, with 15 bases in the middle. The CDR3 reads CASSFGISGNEQFF. CDR3 sequence (DNA): TGTGCCAGCAGTTTCGGGATTTCGGGCAATGAGCAGTTCTTC.

V usage is TRBV5-1 and J usage is TRBJ2-1; D is uncertain. This CDR3 spans 12 amino acids. The V gene lost 0 bases and the J gene lost 8 bases, with 6 bases spanning the gap. Germline V gives CDR1 SGHRS, CDR2 YFSETQ. The CDR3 protein is CASSLALDEQFF. CDR3 nucleotides: TGCGCCAGCAGCTTGGCTCTAGATGAGCAGTTCTTC.

The V and J genes are TRBV3-1 (or the pseudogene TRBV3-2) and TRBJ2-1; 7 positions match TRBD2. From germline, CDR1 is LGHDT and CDR2 YNNKEL (reference sequence). V lost 0 bases, J lost 6 bases, and 5 bases stayed unmatched. This CDR3 comprises 15 residues. CDR3 sequence (DNA): TGTGCCAGCAGCCAAGACCGGTCGGGGGGCAATGAGCAGTTCTTC. This encodes CASSQDRSGGNEQFF.

The DNA of the CDR3 is TGTGCCTGGAGTGTACGGGGGGTTGGTTCACCCCTCCACTTT. This encodes CAWSVRGVGSPLHF. The V gene is TRBV30, the J gene TRBJ1-6; D possibly corresponds to TRBD1 (5 bases). Between the trimmed V and J ends, which lost 0 bases and 9 bases, there was a span of 12 bases. CDR1 and CDR2 (germline): GTSNPN, SVGIG (reference sequence). This CDR3 contains 14 residues. Full variable domain (rest looked up from reference TRBV30 and TRBJ1-6): SQTIHQWPATLVQPVGSPLSLECTVEGTSNPNLYWYRQAAGRGLQLLFYSVGIGQISSEVPQNLSASRPQDRQFILSSKKLLLSDSGFYLCAWSVRGVGSPLHFGNGTRLTVT.

The chain links TRBV12-3 or TRBV12-4 to TRBJ1-1; D not certain. Trimming left V 5 bases short and J 3 bases short, with 7 bases between. The CDR3 runs to 12 residues. The CDR3 DNA sequence: TGTGCCAGCAGTGAGGGTTACACTGAAGCTTTCTTT. Translated: CASSEGYTEAFF.

The rearrangement links TRBV5-1 to TRBJ2-7, with 10 positions matching TRBD1. V was clipped by 9 bases and J by 9 bases; unmatched bases: 9. The germline V gene has CDR1 SGHRS and CDR2 YFSETQ. CDR3 size: 12 residues. Written as DNA, the CDR3 is TGCGCCAACGACAGGGGGCGACCTGGGCAGTACTTC. This encodes CANDRGRPGQYF. The full variable domain, with the rest looked up from reference TRBV5-1 and TRBJ2-7, is KAGVTQTPRYLIKTRGQQVTLSCSPISGHRSVSWYQQTPGQGLQFLFEYFSETQRNKGNFPGRFSGRQFSNSRSEMNVSTLELGDSALYLCANDRGRPGQYFGPGTRLTVT.

J is TRBJ2-7 and V is TRBV4-2; 8 nucleotides align to TRBD2. The CDR3 covers 15 residues. The ends lost 1 base at V and 3 bases at J; junction bases unmatched: 5. Germline V gene data show CDR1 as LGHNA and CDR2 as YNFKEQ. CDR3 protein: CASSQGLALDYEQYF. The DNA for the CDR3 is TGTGCCAGCAGCCAAGGACTAGCGCTTGACTACGAGCAGTACTTC.

This sequence joins TRBV3-1 (or the pseudogene TRBV3-2) and TRBJ1-3, with D tentatively TRBD1 (6 bases). Per the germline V gene, CDR1 is LGHDT and CDR2 is YNNKEL (reference sequence). The CDR3 runs 16 residues. Trimming pared 4 bases from V and 4 bases from J, leaving 17 bases between. CDR3 amino acids: CASSLHRDGEGNTIYF. DNA of the CDR3: TGTGCCAGCAGCCTCCACAGGGATGGGGAGGGAAACACCATATATTTT.

This clone is a singleton in its sample. The V gene is TRBV10-1, the J gene TRBJ2-7, with 11 positions matching TRBD1. CDR3 length: 14 amino acids. Germline assignment: CDR1 WNHNN and CDR2 SYGVQD (reference sequence). Trimming took 7 bases from V and 2 from J; bases not matched to a gene: 4. CDR3 sequence (DNA): TGCGCCAGCACACCGGGACAGGGGGCCTACGAGCAGTACTTC. This sequence encodes CASTPGQGAYEQYF.

V gene TRBV18 combines with J gene TRBJ1-4; no firm D call. The CDR3 spans 16 residues. The V gene lost 5 bases and the J gene lost 8 bases, with 21 bases spanning the gap. Germline V lookup: CDR1 KGHSH, CDR2 LQKENI. The CDR3 bases are TGTGCCAGCTCATGGCAGTCAGGCCCTTTACCCGAAAAACTGTTTTTT. Its protein product is CASSWQSGPLPEKLFF.

V usage is TRBV19 and J usage is TRBJ1-1; no firm D call. This CDR3 is built from 17 residues. Trimming removed 6 bases from V and 8 bases from J, with 28 bases in between. From germline, CDR1 is LNHDA and CDR2 SQIVND (reference sequence). The CDR3 DNA sequence: TGTGCCAGTAGACCTGCGGGAGCAGATGAACCTTTTTGGGAAGCTTTCTTT. Protein sequence: CASRPAGADEPFWEAFF.

This chain uses TRBV5-8 with TRBJ2-1; 10 bases fit TRBD1. CDR1 and CDR2 (germline): SGHTS, YDEGEE. This CDR3 is 15 amino acids long. The junction had 5 bases not matched to a gene; V was cut back by 0 bases and J by 8 bases. Here the CDR3 DNA reads TGTGCCAGCAGCTTGGCTAGGACAGGGGGGTATGAGCAGTTCTTC. It translates to CASSLARTGGYEQFF.

The chain employs TRBV7-9 and TRBJ2-2; D ambiguous. Germline-derived CDR1 and CDR2 are SEHNR and FQNEAQ (reference sequence). With 5 bases removed from V and 4 bases from J, the gap between germline ends came to 11 bases. The CDR3 has 14 residues. CDR3 residues: CASSALAATGELFF. In DNA form, the CDR3 reads TGTGCCAGCAGCGCTCTGGCGGCCACCGGGGAGCTGTTTTTT. Full variable domain (outside the CDR3, taken from reference TRBV7-9 and TRBJ2-2): DTGVSQNPRHKITKRGQNVTFRCDPISEHNRLYWYRQTLGQGPEFLTYFQNEAQLEKSRLLSDRFSAERPKGSFSTLEIQRTEQGDSAMYLCASSALAATGELFFGEGSRLTVL.

This sequence joins TRBV18 and TRBJ2-7; the D is unclear. Trimming left V 9 bases short and J 2 bases short, with 14 bases between. Germline lookup yields CDR1 KGHSH and CDR2 LQKENI. The CDR3 is made up of 13 amino acids. The CDR3 DNA reads TGTGCCAGTTTACAACAGTACCCCTACGAGCAGTACTTC. Translation gives CASLQQYPYEQYF.

The rearrangement uses TRBV2 and TRBJ2-5; D is possibly TRBD2 (6 bases). The CDR3 runs to 17 residues. With 6 bases removed from V and 7 bases from J, the gap between germline ends came to 27 bases. The germline V gene has CDR1 SNHLY and CDR2 FYNNEI. The CDR3 bases are TGTGCCAGCAGCGGAGGGGCCGACTCGGGAGCTGTAGGGACCCAGTACTTC. Residues: CASSGGADSGAVGTQYF.

The chain uses TRBV5-8 and TRBJ1-5, with D unresolved. Trimming removed 3 bases from V and 2 bases from J, with 12 bases in between. CDR1 is SGHTS and CDR2 is YDEGEE in the germline V gene. The length of the CDR3 is 15 residues. This chain's CDR3 is CASSSGVLGNQPQHF. The CDR3 region has the DNA TGTGCCAGCAGCTCCGGGGTCCTAGGCAATCAGCCCCAGCATTTT.

The chain is built from TRBV10-3 and TRBJ2-1, with TRBD1 matching over 7 bases. Germline values: CDR1 ENHRY, CDR2 SYGVKD. The V and J ends lost 7 bases and 2 bases, in that order; junction bases with no gene match: 8. This CDR3 has 15 residues. The CDR3 is CAIKSQGTPYNEQFF. CDR3 nucleotide sequence: TGTGCCATCAAGTCACAGGGGACCCCCTACAATGAGCAGTTCTTC.

The chain couples TRBV6-1 to TRBJ1-1, with D perhaps TRBD1 (6 bases). V lost 3 bases to trimming and J lost 0 bases, with 11 bases between them. Germline lookup yields CDR1 MNHNS and CDR2 SASEGT. This CDR3 is built from 15 residues. CDR3 sequence: CASSEPGQVNTEAFF. The DNA for the CDR3 is TGTGCCAGCAGTGAGCCGGGACAAGTGAACACTGAAGCTTTCTTT.

This clone has just one count. The gene calls are TRBV29-1 and TRBJ2-7; D not certain. The CDR3 runs 12 residues. Germline loops: CDR1 SQVTM, CDR2 ANQGSEA. Deletions cut 2 bases from V and 4 bases from J, with 9 bases between. CDR3 sequence (DNA): TGCAGCGTTGAAAAAGGCAGGTACGAGCAGTACTTC. Translation: CSVEKGRYEQYF.

The rearrangement uses TRBV6-6 and TRBJ2-1, with 8 nucleotides matching TRBD1. Losses at the gene ends were 7 bases for V and 4 bases for J; bases not matched to a gene: 9. This CDR3 spans 15 amino acids. Germline V gene data show CDR1 as MNHNY and CDR2 as SVGAGI (reference sequence). The CDR3 region has the DNA TGTGCCAGCAACGGACAGGGTCCATGGTACAATGAGCAGTTCTTC. Its protein is CASNGQGPWYNEQFF.

This clone was picked up a small number of times. The chain carries TRBV5-5 and TRBJ2-7; perhaps TRBD1 as D (5 bases). V shed 1 base and J shed 1 base, with 12 bases lying between them. Germline CDR1 is SGHKS and CDR2 is YYEKEE (reference sequence). The CDR3 totals 15 residues. The CDR3 here is CASSLLDTLSYEQYF. The CDR3 region has the DNA TGTGCCAGCAGCTTGCTGGACACCTTGTCCTACGAGCAGTACTTC.

The chain links TRBV24-1 to TRBJ2-1; 10 bases fit TRBD2. This CDR3 spans 16 amino acids. Germline CDR1 is KGHDR and CDR2 is SFDVKD. V was pared by 4 bases and J by 5 bases, with 7 bases of the junction left unmatched. The CDR3 spells CATSDPTSGAHNEQFF. For the CDR3, the DNA is TGTGCCACCAGTGACCCCACTAGCGGGGCCCACAATGAGCAGTTCTTC.

CDR3 DNA sequence: TGTGCCAGCAGGGTAGGGGCGGGAGCGGGCGAGACCCAGTACTTC. Protein: CASRVGAGAGETQYF. The chain is built from TRBV2 and TRBJ2-5; 7 nucleotides agree with TRBD2. J was trimmed by 5 bases and V by 6 bases; bases with no gene match: 12. This CDR3 is built from 15 residues. Looked up from germline, CDR1 is SNHLY and CDR2 is FYNNEI.

This clone was found once. V and J are TRBV21-1 and TRBJ2-6; TRBD2 is the table's D call, not checked against the DNA. TRBV21-1 has pseudogene status. The CDR3 is 19 amino acids. In nucleotides, the CDR3 is TGTGCCAGCAGCAAAGTGCGGAGGAAGACGAGCTCTGGGGCCAACGTCCTGACTTTC. Protein product: CASSKVRRKTSSGANVLTF.

The V call is TRBV28, the J call TRBJ1-5, with D unclear. The CDR3 is made up of 14 amino acids. Germline values: CDR1 MDHEN, CDR2 SYDVKM. With 6 bases removed from V and 0 bases from J, the gap between germline ends came to 9 bases. The CDR3 loop reads CASRGRGSNQPQHF. Written as DNA, the CDR3 is TGTGCCAGCAGGGGCCGGGGTAGCAATCAGCCCCAGCATTTT.

V gene TRBV4-2 combines with J gene TRBJ1-6; 8 bases line up with TRBD1. This CDR3 is 16 amino acids long. CDR1 is LGHNA, CDR2 YNFKEQ, per germline. V trimming: 2 bases; J trimming: 9 bases; junction bases outside the gene matches: 9. CDR3 protein: CASSQPDRGWSSPLHF. The CDR3 bases are TGTGCCAGCAGCCAACCTGACAGGGGCTGGAGTTCACCCCTCCACTTT.

The chain joins TRBV4-1 to TRBJ2-1, with 14 positions matching TRBD2. Germline-derived CDR1 and CDR2 are MGHRA and YSYEKL. V was clipped by 6 bases and J by 9 bases; unmatched bases: 7. CDR3 length: 15 amino acids. CDR3 in amino acids: CASSQGLAGVGEQFF. CDR3 nucleotide sequence: TGCGCCAGCAGTCAGGGACTAGCGGGAGTCGGTGAGCAGTTCTTC.

The chain uses TRBV25-1 and TRBJ2-3; 7 bases align to TRBD2. V was pared by 6 bases and J by 2 bases, with 8 bases of the junction left unmatched. Germline loops: CDR1 MGHDK, CDR2 SYGVNS. This CDR3 spans 15 amino acids. The CDR3 region is CASSGTAGYTDTQYF. The CDR3 DNA is TGTGCCAGCAGCGGCACAGCGGGGTACACAGATACGCAGTATTTT.